The clone carrying this T cell receptor (beta chain) has ten or more counts. The antigen is unknown. Germline assignment: CDR1 MNHNS and CDR2 SASEGT. CDR3 length equals 17 residues. V shed 4 bases and J 0 bases; nucleotides not matched to a gene: 11. This specimen belongs to a study of Graves' ophthalmopathy and Graves' hyperthyroidism. Study-level points and caveats: Appearing in blood as well were most expanded thyroid clonotypes above 0.001 frequency. Separation of ophthalmopathy from stable hyperthyroidism was achieved by a 13-signature model, at about 89% sensitivity and approximately 84% specificity.

The PBMCs were taken from 10 ml of fresh peripheral blood. The TCR beta CDR3 regions underwent amplification from RNA transcripts. RT-PCR was first run with HTBI primers, then multiplex PCR in a second round. TCRdb redid the calling of the multiplex PCR reads with MiXCR, one entry per CDR3 protein. The data show over 150,000 distinct CDR3 sequences, approximately 38% seen once. This chain connects TRBV6-1 to TRBJ1-2; 7 bases agree with TRBD1. The receptor's source is a woman aged 40 to 49 with Graves' ophthalmopathy. Sequencing was done on a sample of peripheral blood. CDR3 amino acids: CASSGKIGDRANYGYTF. The CDR3 DNA follows: TGTGCCAGCAGTGGAAAGATCGGGGACAGAGCTAACTATGGCTACACCTTC.